This T cell receptor beta chain is drawn from a study of shared clonotypes between healthy human individuals. Overall study: Aged between 18 and 49, the donors were a couple of women and three men. There were three CD4 naive, three CD4 memory, two CD8 naive and one CD8 memory plates per donor. Study findings and constraints: Generation of non-shared clonotypes was less probable than generation of clonotypes shared by all four donors. Shared across four donors were roughly 5.3% of the naive CD4 clonotypes.

Germline V gene sequence: CDR1 SQVTM, CDR2 ANQGSEA. V shed 8 bases and J shed 2 bases, with 11 bases lying between them. The CDR3 covers 12 residues. Notes on this clone: Its specificity is not known.

Sequenced by immunoSEQ multiplex PCR; TCRdb stores in-frame clones only, minus some. The table includes 950,000 to 1,200,000 clones, approximately 77% detected once. The source of this sequence is a man between 18 and 29 years old in good health. Some clones in this sample may be carry-over from other donors' samples. Material: memory CD4+ T cells from PBMCs. Stated subset: CD45RA-negative fraction. The chain carries TRBV29-1 and TRBJ2-3; D is unresolved. CDR3 DNA: TGCAGCACATCTTCGAACACAGATACGCAGTATTTT. It is translated as CSTSSNTDTQYF.